This T cell receptor beta chain was sequenced for a study of T cells in Graves' hyperthyroidism and ophthalmopathy. Study overall: Before treatment of any kind, peripheral blood was taken at initial diagnosis.

General observations from the study: Ophthalmopathy was told apart from stable hyperthyroidism by a 13 V-J model.

Regions amplified from RNA transcripts were the TCR beta CDR3 regions. The primer set for the first-round RT-PCR of the TCR CDR3 was HTBI. Each CDR3 protein is one row after TCRdb ran MiXCR on the multiplex PCR reads. The sample lists approximately 420,000 distinct CDR3 sequences; approximately 13% were seen once. Per germline, CDR1 MNHEY and CDR2 SMNVEV (reference sequence). Between the trimmed V and J ends, which lost 5 bases and 3 bases, there was a span of 8 bases. The CDR3 totals 12 residues. This clonotype was recorded many times. Its antigen is unknown. Recently diagnosed hyperthyroidism of less than 2 months' duration affected patients aged 18 to 65. Patients showing uncontrolled infection, other autoimmune disease, pregnancy or lactation were ineligible.

This chain joins TRBV27 and TRBJ2-7, with D unclear. The sequenced material came from blood. The TCR was taken from a woman aged 18 to 35 with Graves' hyperthyroidism. CDR3 coding DNA: TGTGCCAGCAGTCCCCACCTCTACGAGCAGTACTTC. Translated, it gives CASSPHLYEQYF.